Presented here are 18 T cell receptor beta chains from one specimen sequenced in a study of identical twins. TCRdb passed the 5' RACE reads through MiXCR, listing each CDR3 protein once. The sample includes fewer than 350,000 distinct CDR3 sequences, roughly 8.6% of them seen just once. The same sample was also used in a study of yellow fever vaccine responses in identical twins.

Sample: memory (CD45RO+) T cells sorted from blood. Every receptor here comes from a woman aged 18-30 years in good health.

This clonotype was counted many times. The chain uses TRBV6-5 and TRBJ1-2, with D possibly matching TRBD1 (5 bases). Trimming left V 2 bases short and J 1 base short, with 8 bases between. This CDR3 contains 14 residues. Germline V gene lookup returns CDR1 MNHEY and CDR2 SVGAGI. The chain's CDR3 is CASSYGQGNYGYTF. The CDR3 coding sequence is TGTGCCAGCAGTTACGGGCAGGGTAACTATGGCTACACCTTC.

The V gene is TRBV5-5, the J gene TRBJ2-2; D gene ambiguous. CDR3 length equals 16 residues. Between the trimmed V and J ends, which lost 2 bases and 0 bases, there was a span of 11 bases. Germline-derived CDR1 and CDR2 are SGHKS and YYEKEE (reference sequence). CDR3 sequence (DNA): TGTGCCAGCAGCTTTTACCAGGCTTCGAACACCGGGGAGCTGTTTTTT. Its protein is CASSFYQASNTGELFF. Complete variable domain (other parts from reference TRBV5-5 and TRBJ2-2): DAGVTQSPTHLIKTRGQQVTLRCSPISGHKSVSWYQQVLGQGPQFIFQYYEKEERGRGNFPDRFSARQFPNYSSELNVNALLLGDSALYLCASSFYQASNTGELFFGEGSRLTVL.

The sample holds a few counts of this clonotype. This chain joins TRBV7-9 and TRBJ2-3, with D perhaps TRBD1 (6 bases). Germline lookup yields CDR1 SEHNR and CDR2 FQNEAQ (reference sequence). The ends were cut back, 5 bases at V and 2 bases at J, with 17 bases in the middle. The CDR3 contains 16 residues. The CDR3 coding sequence is TGTGCCAGCAGCCCACGACAGGCGGAACCCACAGATACGCAGTATTTT. Translating it yields CASSPRQAEPTDTQYF.

The table lists this clonotype with many counts. V and J are TRBV20-1 and TRBJ2-1, with unresolved D. The germline V gene has CDR1 DFQATT and CDR2 SNEGSKA (reference sequence). CDR3 length equals 13 residues. V dropped 0 bases and J dropped 9 bases, with 12 bases sitting between them. The CDR3 loop reads CSARDRSEIEQFF. The CDR3 coding sequence is TGCAGTGCTAGAGATCGGTCCGAGATTGAGCAGTTCTTC.

In this sample, this clonotype turned up many times. At one of its ends the junction is not consistent with the germline gene, which may arise from a read error. The chain combines TRBV3-1 with TRBJ1-2; D is uncertain. The CDR3 covers 14 residues. Germline lookup yields CDR1 LGHDT and CDR2 YNNKEL (reference sequence). The CDR3 DNA reads TGTGCCAGCAGCCAAGATTTGGCAGCGCGACTGGGTGTCTTC. Protein sequence: CASSQDLAARLGVF.

There are many counts of this clonotype. This chain joins TRBV10-3 and TRBJ2-5, with 9 bases fitting TRBD2. V lost 8 bases and J lost 3; bases outside the gene matches: 4. The CDR3 has 13 amino acids. The germline V gene encodes CDR1 ENHRY and CDR2 SYGVKD. In DNA, the CDR3 is TGTGCCATCTCGGGACTAGCAGAAGAGACCCAGTACTTC. Translating gives CAISGLAEETQYF.

This clonotype has ten or more counts. This chain uses TRBV5-1 with TRBJ1-2; no clear D. CDR3 length equals 15 residues. Germline assignment: CDR1 SGHRS and CDR2 YFSETQ. Trimming shortened V by 0 bases and J by 1 base, and 10 bases separated the two germline ends. DNA for the CDR3: TGCGCCAGCAGCTTGGACCCGGGAATTAACTATGGCTACACCTTC. Amino acid sequence: CASSLDPGINYGYTF.

The rearrangement joins TRBV3-1 to TRBJ2-7; D uncertain. The CDR3 contains 13 residues. Trimming took off 2 bases at V and 6 bases at J, with 11 bases between the two ends. CDR1 and CDR2 (germline): LGHDT, YNNKEL (reference sequence). The CDR3 here is CASSQSKVREQYF. The DNA for the CDR3 is TGTGCCAGCAGCCAATCAAAGGTACGCGAGCAGTACTTC.

This clonotype was found a few times. The chain is built from TRBV4-2 and TRBJ2-1; D is unclear. The CDR3 sequence is 13 residues long. Germline-derived CDR1 and CDR2 are LGHNA and YNFKEQ. Trimming took 4 bases from V and 8 from J, leaving 12 bases between them. Here the CDR3 DNA reads TGTGCCAGCAGCCCTAGAAGTACCGATGAGCAGTTCTTC. Protein product: CASSPRSTDEQFF.

This clonotype occurred many times. The chain couples TRBV28 to TRBJ2-7; tentative D call: TRBD2 (5 bases). Germline V CDR1 and CDR2: MDHEN, SYDVKM. The CDR3 sequence is 12 residues long. Trimming shortened V by 8 bases and J by 2 bases, and 10 bases separated the two germline ends. DNA of the CDR3: TGTGCCAGCGGAGCGGAGGCCTACGAGCAGTACTTC. Translated: CASGAEAYEQYF.

CDR3: CASSIASGGFYEQYV. The CDR3 DNA reads as TGTGCCAGTAGTATCGCAAGCGGGGGGTTCTACGAGCAGTACGTC. The genes are TRBV19 and TRBJ2-7, with 9 bases aligning to TRBD2. The CDR3 sequence is 15 residues long. V gave up 3 bases and J gave up 3 bases; unmatched junction bases: 6. From germline, CDR1 is LNHDA and CDR2 SQIVND (reference sequence).

This clonotype occurred a few times. This rearrangement joins TRBV24-1 to TRBJ2-7, with D perhaps matching TRBD1 (6 bases). Trimming removed 7 bases from V and 2 bases from J, with 17 bases in between. Germline CDR1 is KGHDR and CDR2 is SFDVKD. CDR3 size: 15 residues. The chain's CDR3 is CATSSKGEFTYEQYV. CDR3 coding DNA: TGTGCCACCAGCTCAAAGGGGGAATTCACCTACGAGCAGTACGTC.

A few counts support this clonotype. This chain links TRBV19 with TRBJ2-2, with D perhaps matching TRBD2 (6 bases). The CDR3 has 14 residues. The V gene's germline CDR1 is LNHDA and CDR2 SQIVND (reference sequence). Trimming cost V 7 bases and J 8 bases, with 17 bases left between them. The CDR3 spells CASISSAGAGELFF. CDR3 DNA sequence: TGTGCCAGTATTTCTAGCGCGGGTGCGGGGGAGCTGTTTTTT.

This clonotype was counted ten times or more. This chain connects TRBV4-1 to TRBJ1-5; the D gene is possibly TRBD1 (5 bases). CDR1 is MGHRA and CDR2 is YSYEKL in the germline V gene. This CDR3 is 13 amino acids long. V was shortened by 2 bases and J by 6 bases, with 8 bases between the two germline ends. CDR3 in DNA: TGCGCCAGCAGCCAAATTGGGGGTCAGCCCCAGCATTTT. Translating gives CASSQIGGQPQHF.

In its sample, this clonotype was seen a few times. This rearrangement joins TRBV11-2 to TRBJ2-7; a possible D gene is TRBD2 (5 bases). The CDR3 is 14 residues long. Germline CDR1 SGHAT, CDR2 FQNNGV. The ends were cut back, 5 bases at V and 6 bases at J, with 17 bases in the middle. The CDR3 DNA sequence: TGTGCCAGCAGCATCAGGACCGGGGTTCGCGAGCAGTACTTC. Translation: CASSIRTGVREQYF.

This chain connects TRBV19 to TRBJ2-6, with D tentatively TRBD1 (6 bases). From germline, CDR1 is LNHDA and CDR2 SQIVND (reference sequence). Trimming stripped 7 bases from V and 4 bases from J, with 14 bases between. The CDR3 contains 15 residues. Here the CDR3 DNA reads TGTGCCAGTACCGGAGGACAGCCCGGGGCCAACGTCCTGACTTTC. The encoded protein is CASTGGQPGANVLTF.

This clonotype has only a few counts. The rearrangement links TRBV28 to TRBJ1-1; no firm D call. The CDR3 length is 15 residues. CDR1 and CDR2 (germline): MDHEN, SYDVKM. With 6 bases removed from V and 0 bases from J, the gap between germline ends came to 14 bases. CDR3 nucleotide sequence: TGTGCCAGCAGGGTCGCCGGCCTCATGAACACTGAAGCTTTCTTT. Translating gives CASRVAGLMNTEAFF.

In its sample, this clonotype was seen a few times. This chain uses TRBV11-2 with TRBJ1-6; perhaps TRBD1 as D (6 bases). Germline loops: CDR1 SGHAT, CDR2 FQNNGV. V was shortened by 5 bases and J by 4 bases, with 12 bases between the two germline ends. There are 15 residues in the CDR3. In nucleotides, the CDR3 is TGTGCCAGCAGCGACCGACAGGCGTATAATTCACCCCTCCACTTT. It yields the protein CASSDRQAYNSPLHF. The entire variable domain, with the rest obtained from reference TRBV11-2 and TRBJ1-6, is as follows: EAGVAQSPRYKIIEKRQSVAFWCNPISGHATLYWYQQILGQGPKLLIQFQNNGVVDDSQLPKDRFSAERLKGVDSTLKIQPAKLEDSAVYLCASSDRQAYNSPLHFGNGTRLTVT.